This TCR beta chain emerged from a study of shared clonotypes between healthy human individuals. The run depth of the assay was deep. Profiling relied on immunoSEQ multiplex PCR, and the TCRdb table lists in-frame clones only, not all of them. Among around 600,000 clones listed, 98% were seen once. CDR1 is MNHEY, CDR2 SMNVEV, per germline (reference sequence). J lost 3 bases, V lost 5 bases, and 5 bases had no gene match. CDR3 size: 14 residues. Naive CD8 populations comprised CD45RO-negative cells positively selected for CCR7, excluding terminally differentiated effector memory CD45RA+ cells. The sequenced material came from naive CD8+ T cells sorted from blood. The clonotype was recovered from a man in his thirties or forties in good health. The rearrangement links TRBV27 to TRBJ2-7, with 9 bases aligning to TRBD1. The CDR3 here is CASSPYRGHYEQYF. Here the CDR3 DNA reads TGTGCCAGCAGTCCTTACAGGGGGCACTACGAGCAGTACTTC.